This is a list of T cell receptor beta chains from one sample in a study of type 1 regulatory T cells. These TCRs' antigens remain unknown. Using its own MiXCR run on the reads, TCRdb lists one record per CDR3 protein. The data hold about 59,000 distinct CDR3 sequences, with roughly two thirds observed a single time. The sequenced sample was cultured non-Tr1 T cells, either the whole culture or a sorted T cell fraction (not recorded which). These TCRs come from a human donor in good health. Each CDR3 is given with its conserved first and last residue. D genes are given only for firm matches. For some rows the clone size is stated as once, few or many, or as a class when expanded; others skip it.

v_call,d_call,clone_size,j_call,cdr3_nt,cdr3_aa
TRBV29-1,TRBD1,.,TRBJ2-5,TGCAGCGGGTCACAGGGGGCAGAGACCCAGTACTTC,CSGSQGAETQYF
TRBV3-1,.,few,TRBJ2-1,TGTGCCAGCAGCCCCCAGCGCACCTACAATGAGCAGTTCTTC,CASSPQRTYNEQFF
TRBV20-1,.,.,TRBJ2-7,TGCAGTGCAGAAGCGCGAAAGGGCGCCTACGAGCAGTACTTC,CSAEARKGAYEQYF
TRBV7-9,TRBD2,.,TRBJ2-3,TGTGCCAGCAGCTTAGAGGCGGCTAGCGGGAGTATCTGGGGCACAGATACGCAGTATTTT,CASSLEAASGSIWGTDTQYF
TRBV7-9,.,.,TRBJ2-1,TGTGCCAGCAGCCGGCAGTTGCGGACAATGCTCTACAATGAGCAGTTCTTC,CASSRQLRTMLYNEQFF
TRBV10-2,.,.,TRBJ2-1,TGCGCCAGCAGTAGGACTACATACAATGAGCAGTTCTTC,CASSRTTYNEQFF
TRBV3-1,.,.,TRBJ1-3,TGTGCCAGCAGCCAAGACAGGGCTTCTGGAAACACCATATATTTT,CASSQDRASGNTIYF
TRBV27,TRBD1,.,TRBJ1-2,TGTGCCAGCAGTCTGTATTTTCCGGGACAGGGATCTCTTCACTATGGCTACACCTTC,CASSLYFPGQGSLHYGYTF
TRBV20-1,.,.,TRBJ2-1,TGCAGTGCCCCCGGGCTAGGCTACAATGAGCAGTTCTTC,CSAPGLGYNEQFF
TRBV7-3,.,.,TRBJ2-2,TGTGCCAGCAGCTTAACGGCGGACGGGGAGCTGTTTTTT,CASSLTADGELFF
TRBV6-2/TRBV6-3,.,few,TRBJ2-1,TGTGCCAGCCGAGATAGCGGAAATCGCGATGAGCAGTTCTTC,CASRDSGNRDEQFF
TRBV12-3/TRBV12-4,.,.,TRBJ2-2,TGTGCCAGCAGCATACTAAACACCGGGGAGCTGTTTTTT,CASSILNTGELFF
TRBV7-2,.,.,TRBJ2-5,TGTGCCAGCAGCTCCTTTCGAGGGACCCAGTACTTC,CASSSFRGTQYF
TRBV20-1,TRBD2,once,TRBJ2-1,TGCAGTGCTCCTACTAGCGGATACTCCTACAATGAGCAGTTCTTC,CSAPTSGYSYNEQFF
TRBV28,.,.,TRBJ2-3,TGTGCCAGCAGTTTACCCGGGAGTGGTCGCACAGATACGCAGTATTTT,CASSLPGSGRTDTQYF
TRBV4-2,.,few,TRBJ2-5,TGTGCCAGCAGCCACCCCCGCGGGGAGACCCAGTACTTC,CASSHPRGETQYF
TRBV29-1,TRBD1,.,TRBJ1-5,TGCAGCGCTGGACAGGGCGCGAATCAGCCCCAGCATTTT,CSAGQGANQPQHF
TRBV5-1,.,few,TRBJ2-3,TGCGCCAGCAGCCTAACCGGGACCGGGCTTTATACGCAGTATTTT,CASSLTGTGLYTQYF
TRBV5-6,.,.,TRBJ2-3,TGTGCCAGCAGCTTGGCCCCACGGGGATCGGGAGATACGCAGTATTTT,CASSLAPRGSGDTQYF
TRBV7-2,TRBD1,.,TRBJ2-3,TGTGCCAGCAGCTTAGACAGGGGGCGCGAGGATACGCAGTATTTT,CASSLDRGREDTQYF
TRBV23-1,.,few,TRBJ2-7,TGCGCCAGCAGTCAATTTATCTCCCACGAGCAGTACTTC,CASSQFISHEQYF
TRBV10-3,TRBD1,.,TRBJ1-3,TGTGCCATCAGTGGCCGTCCGGGACAGGATTTCGGAAACACCATATATTTT,CAISGRPGQDFGNTIYF
TRBV29-1,.,few,TRBJ2-1,TGCAGCGTAGGAGGGAGCGATTACAATGAGCAGTTCTTC,CSVGGSDYNEQFF
TRBV7-9,.,.,TRBJ2-1,TGTGCCAGCAGCCAGGCTTCCAATGAGCAGTTCTTC,CASSQASNEQFF
TRBV25-1,.,.,TRBJ1-4,TGTGCCAGCAGTGAATCGACAGGATTTGGAAAACTGTTTTTT,CASSESTGFGKLFF
TRBV27,TRBD2,.,TRBJ2-1,TGTGCCAGCAGGGCCCAGCTTAGCGGGAGGGCAAACAATGAGCAGTTCTTC,CASRAQLSGRANNEQFF
TRBV20-1,TRBD2,.,TRBJ2-3,TGCAGTGCTATCTCTGCGGGAGGGCCCTTAGATACGCAGTATTTT,CSAISAGGPLDTQYF
TRBV6-5,.,.,TRBJ2-1,TGTGCCAGCGCCTTGAGAAGAGGGACGTTCGAGCAGTTCTTC,CASALRRGTFEQFF
TRBV30,.,.,TRBJ1-2,TGTGCCTGGAGTGCGGACACCACGGGGGGCTACACCTTC,CAWSADTTGGYTF
TRBV9,.,.,TRBJ2-1,TGTGCCAGCAGCGTAACCGGGCCTGGAGAGCAGTTCTTC,CASSVTGPGEQFF
TRBV6-1,.,.,TRBJ1-5,TGTGCCAGCAGTGAAGTAGGCAGGGCCCAGCATTTT,CASSEVGRAQHF
TRBV6-1,.,.,TRBJ1-5,TGTGCCAGCAGTGAAGCAGGGGGAAGCAATCAGCCCCAGCATTTT,CASSEAGGSNQPQHF
TRBV7-9,TRBD2,few,TRBJ2-1,TGTGCCAGCAGCTCACGACTAGCGGGAGACAATGAGCAGTTCTTC,CASSSRLAGDNEQFF
TRBV21-1,.,.,TRBJ2-2,TGTGCCAGCAGCATCTCCCCCGGGACTAGCGGGAGATACACCGGGGAGCTGTTTTTT,CASSISPGTSGRYTGELFF
TRBV6-1,.,.,TRBJ2-7,TGTGCCAGCAGTGCAGACAGTAACTCCTACGAGCAGTACTTC,CASSADSNSYEQYF
TRBV4-1,TRBD1,once,TRBJ2-1,TGCGCCAGCAGCCAATCGACAGGGACATACAATGAGCAGTTCTTC,CASSQSTGTYNEQFF
TRBV30,.,.,TRBJ1-2,TGTGCCTGGAGTCCCGGGGACGGAGCTAACTATGGCTACACCTTC,CAWSPGDGANYGYTF
TRBV5-1,.,.,TRBJ2-3,TGCGCCAGCAGCCAACGAGGGGCAGGAGATACGCAGTATTTT,CASSQRGAGDTQYF
TRBV12-3/TRBV12-4,.,.,TRBJ1-4,TGTGCCAGCAGTCCTTGGGATGGCGGGGGAGAGAATGAAAAACTGTTTTTT,CASSPWDGGGENEKLFF
TRBV14,TRBD2,.,TRBJ2-7,TGTGCCAGCAGCCAAAAGGGACTAGCGGGAAAGTTCTCCTACGAGCAGTACTTC,CASSQKGLAGKFSYEQYF
TRBV12-3/TRBV12-4,.,.,TRBJ2-2,TGTGCCAGCAGCTCAACCCTAGGGGTAAACACCGGGGAGCTGTTTTTT,CASSSTLGVNTGELFF
TRBV18,.,.,TRBJ1-3,TGTGCCAGCTCACCGACCTCTGACTCGTTCGGAAACACCATATATTTT,CASSPTSDSFGNTIYF
TRBV28,.,.,TRBJ2-3,TGTGCCGGACAAACCCAAGCCACAGATACGCAGTATTTT,CAGQTQATDTQYF
TRBV5-4,.,.,TRBJ2-3,TGTGCCAGCAGCTTCCCTAGGGGAGATACGCAGTATTTT,CASSFPRGDTQYF
TRBV5-1,TRBD1,.,TRBJ2-7,TGCGCCAGCAGTTCTACAGGGGTCTCCTACGAGCAGTACTTC,CASSSTGVSYEQYF
TRBV2,.,few,TRBJ2-5,TGTGCCAGCAGGTTACAAGAGACCCAGTACTTC,CASRLQETQYF
TRBV6-4,TRBD2,.,TRBJ2-7,TGTGCCAGCAGTCCTGCTAGCGGGAGCCCCTCCTACGAGCAGTACTTC,CASSPASGSPSYEQYF
TRBV11-3,.,.,TRBJ1-5,TGTGCCAGCAGCTTACGGAGGGGCAATCAGCCCCAGCATTTT,CASSLRRGNQPQHF
TRBV14,.,few,TRBJ2-3,TGTGCCAGCAGCGGCGGGATAAAGGGGGACTTGGATACGCAGTATTTT,CASSGGIKGDLDTQYF
TRBV20-1,TRBD2,.,TRBJ2-4,TGCAGTGCTAGAGAACCCGCTAGCGGGAGTTTCGGCATTCAGTACTTC,CSAREPASGSFGIQYF
TRBV20-1,TRBD1,.,TRBJ1-5,TGCAGTGCTCCCGGACAGGGTGTAGCCCAGCATTTT,CSAPGQGVAQHF
TRBV7-2,.,.,TRBJ2-5,TGTGCCAGCAGCTTAGCGTCAAGACACCAAGAGACCCAGTACTTC,CASSLASRHQETQYF
TRBV11-2,TRBD1,.,TRBJ2-1,TGTGCCAGCAGCTTATCCACGGGGACAGGGTTGAATGAGCAGTTCTTC,CASSLSTGTGLNEQFF
TRBV6-6,.,once,TRBJ1-6,TGTGCCAGCAGTGAACGGGAGTATAATTCACCCCTCCACTTT,CASSEREYNSPLHF
TRBV15,.,.,TRBJ2-1,TGTGCCACCAGCAGAGGTGGAAATGAGCAGTTCTTC,CATSRGGNEQFF
TRBV6-1,.,once,TRBJ2-5,TGTGCCAGCAGAGGCGGGCTCCTGGAGACCCAGTACTTC,CASRGGLLETQYF
TRBV29-1,.,.,TRBJ2-3,TGCAGCGTTTTGCGGGGAAACACAGATACGCAGTATTTT,CSVLRGNTDTQYF